Listed below are T cell receptor beta chains from one sample, sequenced in a study of blood T cell repertoires in COVID-19. Sequencing was performed with immunoSEQ multiplex PCR; in TCRdb, only in-frame clones are kept and a portion is missing. The sample consists of fewer than 250,000 clones, around 83% of them appearing once. The sample comprised peripheral blood. The source of these receptors is a woman aged 45-59 years with acute or convalescent COVID-19. CDR3s leave out the opening cysteine and the closing phenylalanine or tryptophan. A D gene is named only where the DNA matches it firmly.

D gene	V gene	J gene	CDR3 protein
.	TRBV28	TRBJ1-2	ASSSQGSNYGYT
TRBD1	TRBV5-4	TRBJ2-2	ASSFGEGAATGELF
.	TRBV19	TRBJ2-2	ASSVGQRRNTGELF
.	TRBV11-2	TRBJ2-6	ASSLTTLGANVLT
.	TRBV11-2	TRBJ2-1	ASSPRLGRNEQF
.	TRBV19	TRBJ2-1	ASSIERNEQF
.	TRBV6-5	TRBJ1-2	ASSYLTANYGYT
TRBD2	TRBV13	TRBJ2-2	ASSLGALSGSTGELF
.	TRBV2	TRBJ1-1	ASREEGPGGVAF
TRBD2	TRBV7-3	TRBJ2-2	ASSLFPSGKTGELF
.	TRBV19	TRBJ2-3	ASRERSTDTQY
.	TRBV6-1	TRBJ1-1	ASSEKGGAF
TRBD1	TRBV13	TRBJ2-4	ASSLSLQGAENIQY
TRBD2	TRBV11-2	TRBJ2-1	ASSLTSGPYNEQF
.	TRBV5-1	TRBJ1-2	ASSLAVGSQYGYT
.	TRBV2	TRBJ2-7	ASSGNPRDEQY
TRBD1	TRBV9	TRBJ2-7	ASSGRTGSHEQY
TRBD1	TRBV11-3	TRBJ2-7	ASSFGQGNDEQY
TRBD2	TRBV10-3	TRBJ2-5	ATGLAGASAETQY
TRBD2	TRBV7-3	TRBJ2-1	ASSPRGEGRQNEQF
TRBD1	TRBV28	TRBJ1-1	ASSQPGQGITEAF
.	TRBV19	TRBJ2-1	ASRGGRSGGGDEQF
.	TRBV19	TRBJ1-2	ASSTSRGDRDGYT
TRBD2	TRBV7-9	TRBJ2-3	ASPSGRGSTDTQY
TRBD1	TRBV24-1	TRBJ2-6	ATSDSPGQGASGANVLT
TRBD2	TRBV28	TRBJ2-7	ASSRGVGRAAYEQY
TRBD2	TRBV5-1	TRBJ2-7	ASSLAGGLGHEQY
.	TRBV6-5	TRBJ2-3	ASSYSFAGTTDTQY
.	TRBV14	TRBJ2-1	ASSQGPREPYNEQF
.	TRBV24-1	TRBJ2-5	ATSDFPPGEETQY
.	TRBV5-1	TRBJ2-7	ASSRQKNYEQY